Below are 18 T cell receptor beta chains sequenced from a single sample in a study of CD8+CD57+ T cells in acquired aplastic anemia (dated by TCRdb to the late 2010s). The sample was run on an Illumina HiSeq 2000. Genomic DNA was used as template for profiling of TCR beta VDJ combinations and CDR3 sequences. TCRdb trimmed public reads at Q25 via fastp, called clones via MiXCR and kept in-frame beta chains. All rows with the same CDR3 protein become a single entry with the most common DNA and genes. The sample table contains some 170,000 distinct CDR3 sequences; only one count was recorded for around 45% of them. The ten largest clones take up around 0.96% of the sample. The sequencing sample was made of sorted CD4+, CD8+, or CD8+CD57+ T cells (not recorded which) from PBMCs. The receptors shown here come from a human donor in good health.

Ten or more counts support this clonotype. The chain has TRBV7-9 and TRBJ1-1; TRBD1 matches at 8 bases. The CDR3 consists of 15 residues. V trimming: 5 bases; J trimming: 11 bases; junction bases outside the gene matches: 16. CDR1 and CDR2 (germline): SEHNR, FQNEAQ (reference sequence). The CDR3 reads CASSARPTGGVSAFF. As DNA, the CDR3 is TGTGCCAGCAGCGCCCGGCCCACAGGGGGAGTGAGTGCTTTCTTT.

In regard to this clonotype: At one end the junction does not follow the germline gene, possibly because of a read error. The chain joins TRBV29-1 to TRBJ1-2; D gene unclear. Per germline, CDR1 SQVTM and CDR2 ANQGSEA. The CDR3 contains 16 residues. In nucleotides, the CDR3 is TGCAGCGTTGAAGAAGCGGGTCTTTTCATGGTCTATGGCCACACCTTC. This codes for CSVEEAGLFMVYGHTF.

This clonotype was seen only once. The genes are TRBV7-9 and TRBJ2-5; D is perhaps TRBD1 or TRBD2 (6 bases each). The CDR3 loop spans 15 amino acids. Germline values: CDR1 SEHNR, CDR2 FQNEAQ (reference sequence). V lost 2 bases to trimming and J lost 5 bases, with 15 bases between them. The CDR3 spells CASSLLGGSGETQYF. As DNA, the CDR3 is TGTGCCAGCAGCTTATTGGGGGGCAGTGGGGAGACCCAGTACTTC.

The CDR3 DNA sequence: TGTGCCAGCGGGGAGAGGCGGGGTGAGCAGTTCTTC. It yields the protein CASGERRGEQFF. The chain recombines TRBV12-3 or TRBV12-4 with TRBJ2-1, with TRBD2 as a possible D gene (6 bases). The V end lost 8 bases, the J end lost 9 bases, and 14 bases lay between the germline ends. This CDR3 comprises 12 residues.

In the case of this clonotype: This may come from a read error, since a much larger clone is one base off. The chain links TRBV9 to TRBJ2-2; the D is unclear. V lost 3 bases and J lost 7, with 16 bases in between. The CDR3 contains 15 residues. Germline V gene data show CDR1 as SGDLS and CDR2 as YYNGEE. This chain's CDR3 is CASSAITESGGELFF. DNA of the CDR3: TGTGCCAGCAGCGCCATTACAGAGAGTGGCGGGGAGCTGTTTTTT.

This clonotype was seen only a few times. The chain carries TRBV10-1 and TRBJ2-2; D may be TRBD2 (11 bases). The CDR3 has 20 amino acids. Looked up from germline, CDR1 is WNHNN and CDR2 is SYGVQD (reference sequence). Trimming stripped 6 bases from V and 6 bases from J, with 32 bases between. The DNA of the CDR3 is TGCGCCAGCAGCCCAGACAGGGGGCGAATAGCGGGAGGGCCCCCCGGGGAGCTGTTTTTT. This sequence encodes CASSPDRGRIAGGPPGELFF.

This clonotype came up a few times. The chain employs TRBV2 and TRBJ1-3; D is unclear. CDR1 is SNHLY and CDR2 is FYNNEI in the germline V gene. The CDR3 spans 12 residues. The ends were cut back, 6 bases at V and 0 bases at J, with 3 bases in the middle. CDR3 in DNA: TGTGCCAGCAGGGCCTCTGGAAACACCATATATTTT. The encoded protein is CASRASGNTIYF.

This sequence joins TRBV19 and TRBJ2-2, with D possibly being TRBD1 (5 bases). The CDR3 length is 17 residues. CDR1 and CDR2 (germline): LNHDA, SQIVND (reference sequence). V lost 5 bases, J lost 4 bases, and 20 bases lay in between. The CDR3 DNA is TGTGCCAGTAGTTTCCCCTTCTTGACAGTAGTCACCGGGGAGCTGTTTTTT. Protein product: CASSFPFLTVVTGELFF.

Note on this clonotype: Its ends do not fully match the called genes, so a read error is possible. This chain joins TRBV4-2 and TRBJ2-1, with 7 bases that match TRBD2. This CDR3 has 15 amino acids. Per the germline V gene, CDR1 is LGHNA and CDR2 is YNFKEQ. CDR3 sequence (DNA): TGTGCCAGCAGTGCCTCGGGACTACTATACAATAAGCAGTTCTTC. Amino acid sequence: CASSASGLLYNKQFF.

This clonotype was seen ten or more times. The gene calls are TRBV9 and TRBJ2-5; TRBD1 is a possible D gene (6 bases). This CDR3 contains 15 residues. The germline V gene encodes CDR1 SGDLS and CDR2 YYNGEE. Trimming took off 3 bases at V and 4 bases at J, with 16 bases between the two ends. The CDR3 spells CASSAQQGTGETQYF. CDR3 coding DNA: TGTGCCAGCAGCGCTCAACAGGGTACCGGAGAGACCCAGTACTTC.

This clonotype was picked up a small number of times. The chain recombines TRBV5-1 with TRBJ1-4, with D unclear. The germline gives CDR1 SGHRS, CDR2 YFSETQ. Trimming took 4 bases from V and 0 from J, leaving 7 bases between them. CDR3 length: 14 amino acids. CDR3 sequence (DNA): TGCGCCAGCAGCCGGGGATCAACTAATGAAAAACTGTTTTTT. As protein: CASSRGSTNEKLFF.

This clonotype appeared a single time. The genes are TRBV4-3 and TRBJ2-7; D is perhaps TRBD2 (5 bases). Germline CDR1 LGHNA, CDR2 YSLEER. The V end was cut by 0 bases, the J end by 5 bases, with 11 bases between. There are 14 residues in the CDR3. CDR3 nucleotide sequence: TGCGCCAGCAGCCAAGATCCGAGCGGTGACGAGCAGTACTTC. The encoded protein is CASSQDPSGDEQYF.

V and J are TRBV5-5 and TRBJ2-5; D might be TRBD2 (5 bases). Germline V lookup: CDR1 SGHKS, CDR2 YYEKEE (reference sequence). There are 14 residues in the CDR3. V lost 4 bases, J lost 1 base, and 11 bases lay in between. This chain's CDR3 is CASSPPSGQETQYF. CDR3 nucleotide sequence: TGTGCCAGCAGCCCCCCCAGCGGCCAAGAGACCCAGTACTTC.

The chain combines TRBV20-1 with TRBJ1-2; the D gene is possibly TRBD1 (6 bases). The germline gives CDR1 DFQATT, CDR2 SNEGSKA (reference sequence). Trimming left V 5 bases short and J 2 bases short, with 12 bases between. The CDR3 loop spans 13 amino acids. CDR3 region: CSARTGSNYGYTF. The CDR3 DNA follows: TGCAGTGCTCGTACAGGGTCCAACTATGGCTACACCTTC.

This clonotype was seen just once. The gene calls are TRBV10-3 and TRBJ2-5, with D unresolved. The CDR3 consists of 14 residues. Looked up from germline, CDR1 is ENHRY and CDR2 is SYGVKD. The germline V and J ends were trimmed by 0 bases and 7 bases, with 12 bases remaining between them. CDR3 region: CAISESGEVVTQYF. The CDR3 coding sequence is TGTGCCATCAGTGAGTCCGGCGAAGTGGTGACCCAGTACTTC.

J is TRBJ2-3 and V is TRBV19; weak D call: TRBD2 (6 bases). The V and J ends lost 4 bases and 1 base respectively, with 15 bases between them. The CDR3 length is 16 residues. Germline assignment: CDR1 LNHDA and CDR2 SQIVND (reference sequence). In DNA form, the CDR3 reads TGTGCCAGTAGTACCACCCCCGGGGGAGGCACAGATACGCAGTATTTT. Translating gives CASSTTPGGGTDTQYF.

In this sample, this clonotype turned up many times. This chain connects TRBV7-2 to TRBJ1-2, with D possibly matching TRBD1 (6 bases). CDR3 length: 15 residues. Germline V gives CDR1 SGHTA, CDR2 FQGNSA. With 1 base removed from V and 5 bases from J, the gap between germline ends came to 14 bases. The CDR3 region is CASSLVGGVVYGYTF. The CDR3 DNA reads as TGTGCCAGCAGCTTAGTTGGGGGCGTGGTATATGGCTACACCTTC.

The chain couples TRBV20-1 to TRBJ2-2; D is possibly TRBD1 (6 bases). V shed 4 bases and J shed 1 base, with 13 bases lying between them. Germline lookup yields CDR1 DFQATT and CDR2 SNEGSKA (reference sequence). This CDR3 comprises 15 residues. CDR3 in amino acids: CSANPGQMNTGELFF. CDR3 sequence (DNA): TGCAGTGCTAATCCCGGACAGATGAACACCGGGGAGCTGTTTTTT.